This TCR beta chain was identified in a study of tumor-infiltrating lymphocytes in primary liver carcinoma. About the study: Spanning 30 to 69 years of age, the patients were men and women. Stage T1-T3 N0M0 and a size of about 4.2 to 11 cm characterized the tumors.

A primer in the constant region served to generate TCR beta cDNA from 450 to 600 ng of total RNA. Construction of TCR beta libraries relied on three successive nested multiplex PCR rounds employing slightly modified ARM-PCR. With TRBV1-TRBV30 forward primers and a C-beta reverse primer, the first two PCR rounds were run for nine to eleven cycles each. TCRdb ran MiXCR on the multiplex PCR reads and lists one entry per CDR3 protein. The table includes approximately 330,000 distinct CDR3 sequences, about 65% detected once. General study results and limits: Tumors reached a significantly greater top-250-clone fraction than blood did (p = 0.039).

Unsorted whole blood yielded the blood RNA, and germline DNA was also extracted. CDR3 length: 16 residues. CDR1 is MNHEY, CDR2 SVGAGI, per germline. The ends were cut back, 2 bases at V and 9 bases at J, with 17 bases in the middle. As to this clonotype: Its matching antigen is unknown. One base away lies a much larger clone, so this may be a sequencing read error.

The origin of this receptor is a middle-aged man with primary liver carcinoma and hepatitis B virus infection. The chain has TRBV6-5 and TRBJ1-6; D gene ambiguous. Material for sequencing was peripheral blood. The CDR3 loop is CASSYRTAGFSSPLHF. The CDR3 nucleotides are TGTGCCAGCAGTTACCGCACAGCCGGATTTAGTTCACCCCTCCACTTT.